This is a list of T cell receptor beta chains from one sample in a study of patients and donors after allogeneic stem cell transplantation. In TCRdb, the RT-PCR reads were re-called with MiXCR into one record per CDR3 protein. The profile covers approximately 200,000 distinct CDR3 sequences, with about 37% appearing a single time and roughly 12% taken by the ten largest. Material: blood, either unsorted or a sorted T cell fraction (not recorded which). Source of these receptors: a human donor who was either an allogeneic HSCT recipient or a stem cell or donor lymphocyte infusion donor (not recorded which). It is not recorded whose cells these are; they may come from a transplant donor. Both conserved end residues are part of each CDR3.

>TRBJ1-1|TRBV12-3/TRBV12-4
CAIGRQERIEAFF
>TRBJ2-7|TRBV5-1
CASSSPTGTGGGEQYF
>TRBJ1-5|TRBV6-1
CASLRSGGASNQPQHF
>TRBJ1-5|TRBV6-5
CASSYSRSYQPQHF
>TRBJ1-1|TRBV12-3/TRBV12-4
CASSTGFSTEAFF
>TRBJ1-3|TRBV7-9
CASSSRSILGNTIYF
>TRBJ1-1|TRBV10-3
CAIRGGQGTFTEAFF
>TRBJ1-5|TRBV28
CASSFGGGIQPQHF
>TRBJ2-2|TRBV28
CASTGGNTGELFF
>TRBJ2-1|TRBV29-1
CSVTSGVYNEQFF
>TRBJ1-4|TRBV4-1
CASSQAYRGGEKLFF
>TRBJ2-6|TRBV6-2/TRBV6-3
CASRDLFLSGANVLTF
>TRBJ2-7|TRBV20-1
CSATGGPAYEQYF
>TRBJ1-5|TRBV28
CASGRQPQHF
>TRBJ2-2|TRBV7-2
CASSLGLLTYTGELFF
>TRBJ2-1|TRBV7-9
CASSPRTGREQFF
>TRBJ2-1|TRBV5-1
CASSLEVSSYNEQFF
>TRBJ1-3|TRBV5-1
CASSFGTPQDRGRTGNTIYF
>TRBJ1-2|TRBV2
CARRTGNYGYTF
>TRBJ1-5|TRBV28
CASSLTDTVAPQHF
>TRBJ2-1|TRBV12-3/TRBV12-4
CASSLEAGGPYEQFF
>TRBJ2-3|TRBV27
CASSTRRGVGTDTQYF
>TRBJ1-1|TRBV12-3/TRBV12-4
CASSLKGGTEAFF
>TRBJ1-2|TRBV7-9
CASSRSRTYGYTF
>TRBJ1-6|TRBV28
CASRNRGWRNSPLHF
>TRBJ1-4|TRBV27
CASRRNPGKYEKLFF
>TRBJ1-2|TRBV11-2
CASSSLAGRPGHYGYTF
>TRBJ2-3|TRBV7-9
CASSLVGLGTDTQYF
>TRBJ1-5|TRBV19
CASRTVGQMGQPQHF
>TRBJ1-1|TRBV4-1
CASSPSEGQAPMNTEAFF
>TRBJ1-2|TRBV24-1
CATSDSQGYGYTF
>TRBJ1-4|TRBV7-9
CASSERRQGADEKLFF
>TRBJ1-4|TRBV12-3/TRBV12-4
CASSPMGDLKLFF
>TRBJ2-3|TRBV6-6
CASSYRTGTPTDTQYF
>TRBJ2-2|TRBV27
CASSLVTGELFF
>TRBJ1-5|TRBV24-1
CATSEGLLSEPQHF
>TRBJ2-3|TRBV5-1
CASSHGTSTDTQYF